This passage covers 3 T cell receptor beta chains from one sample sequenced in a study of control samples from healthy donors and cancer patients. Assay used: immunoSEQ multiplex PCR; TCRdb lists only in-frame clones, some missing. The sample lists 70,000 to 80,000 clones; around 84% were seen once. Input material: blood. The receptors stem from a man in his fifties or sixties in good health.

The rearrangement joins TRBV29-1 to TRBJ2-3; D is possibly TRBD2 (6 bases). Germline CDR1 reads SQVTM; CDR2 reads ANQGSEA. The CDR3 runs to 13 residues. CDR3 sequence reads: CSAGGGGTDTQYF. CDR3 DNA: TGCAGTGCCGGGGGAGGCGGGACAGATACGCAGTATTTT.

This clone was seen a few times. V usage is TRBV19 and J usage is TRBJ2-7; D is ambiguous. The germline V gene has CDR1 LNHDA and CDR2 SQIVND (reference sequence). V dropped 3 bases and J dropped 3 bases, with 9 bases sitting between them. There are 13 residues in the CDR3. The CDR3 is CASSMWNDYEQYF. In DNA form, the CDR3 reads TGTGCCAGTAGTATGTGGAACGACTACGAGCAGTACTTC.

Comments on this clone: Distinct nucleotide sequences in the sample also encode this CDR3. This chain links TRBV10-3 with TRBJ2-7; 8 bases map to TRBD1. CDR3 length: 14 amino acids. Germline V gene lookup returns CDR1 ENHRY and CDR2 SYGVKD. V dropped 7 bases and J dropped 7; count of bases not matched to a gene: 12. The CDR3 loop reads CAIMNGQGDEEQYF. The CDR3 DNA follows: TGTGCCATCATGAATGGACAGGGTGATGAGGAGCAGTACTTC.